The 32 T cell receptor beta chains in this list originate from one sample, sequenced in a study of blood T cell repertoires in COVID-19. TCRdb's copy holds only in-frame clones and misses some; the assay was immunoSEQ multiplex PCR. The sample includes around 200,000 clones, about three quarters seen only once; the top ten take approximately 3%. Sequenced: peripheral blood. These receptors originate from a woman of 80 years or more with active or convalescent COVID-19.

The sample holds a few counts of this clone. V is TRBV3-1 (or the pseudogene TRBV3-2) and J is TRBJ1-5; 9 nucleotides match TRBD1. V lost 4 bases and J lost 5; bases outside the gene matches: 3. CDR1 is LGHDT, CDR2 YNNKEL, per germline (reference sequence). The CDR3 runs 14 residues. The CDR3 region has the DNA TGTGCCAGCAGCCTCGGGACAGGGCATCAGCCCCAGCATTTT. Translated: CASSLGTGHQPQHF.

The genes are TRBV7-2 and TRBJ1-3; TRBD1 agrees at 9 bases. The CDR3 is 16 amino acids. Germline-derived CDR1 and CDR2 are SGHTA and FQGNSA. After removal of 7 bases from V and 0 bases from J, the junction contained 7 bases not matched to a gene. In nucleotides, the CDR3 is TGTGCCAGCACTGGGGACAGGGACAGCTCTGGAAACACCATATATTTT. Translated: CASTGDRDSSGNTIYF.

CDR3 loop: CASSLSSGGETQYF. CDR3 sequence (DNA): TGTGCCAGCAGCTTAAGCTCCGGGGGAGAGACCCAGTACTTC. The gene calls are TRBV7-9 and TRBJ2-5; possible D gene TRBD2, 6 bases. Germline lookup yields CDR1 SEHNR and CDR2 FQNEAQ (reference sequence). V was pared by 2 bases and J by 4 bases, with 11 bases between. This CDR3 region has 14 residues.

The chain has TRBV5-5 and TRBJ2-3, with 8 bases lining up with TRBD2. Per the germline V gene, CDR1 is SGHKS and CDR2 is YYEKEE (reference sequence). V lost 2 bases and J lost 2; bases outside the gene matches: 4. The length of the CDR3 is 15 residues. The CDR3 reads CASSFLAGITDTQYF. CDR3 DNA sequence: TGTGCCAGCAGCTTTTTAGCGGGGATCACAGATACGCAGTATTTT.

V and J are TRBV5-1 and TRBJ2-7, with D maybe TRBD1 (5 bases). The CDR3 contains 15 residues. The germline V gene encodes CDR1 SGHRS and CDR2 YFSETQ. V was pared by 0 bases and J by 6 bases, with 16 bases between. The CDR3 here is CASSLVVGAASEQYF. The CDR3 bases are TGCGCCAGCAGCTTGGTGGTAGGGGCCGCTTCCGAGCAGTACTTC.

The chain uses TRBV2 and TRBJ2-2; D is uncertain. This CDR3 is 14 amino acids long. V was pared by 5 bases and J by 1 base, with 8 bases between. In germline, CDR1 is SNHLY, CDR2 FYNNEI. This chain's CDR3 is CASSPDWNTGELFF. Here the CDR3 DNA reads TGTGCCAGCAGTCCAGACTGGAACACCGGGGAGCTGTTTTTT. The full variable domain, its missing parts supplied by reference TRBV2 and TRBJ2-2, is EPEVTQTPSHQVTQMGQEVILRCVPISNHLYFYWYRQILGQKVEFLVSFYNNEISEKSEIFDDQFSVERPDGSNFTLKIRSTKLEDSAMYFCASSPDWNTGELFFGEGSRLTVL.

The V gene is TRBV6-6, the J gene TRBJ2-2, with D maybe TRBD1 (5 bases). The germline V gene encodes CDR1 MNHNY and CDR2 SVGAGI (reference sequence). The CDR3 is 13 amino acids. V was pared by 5 bases and J by 3 bases, with 7 bases between. In nucleotides, the CDR3 is TGTGCCAGCAGTGTGACAGACACCGGGGAGCTGTTTTTT. It encodes CASSVTDTGELFF.

CDR3 region: CASSIFPGWDQPQHF. In DNA form, the CDR3 reads TGTGCCAGTAGTATCTTCCCAGGTTGGGATCAGCCCCAGCATTTT. The chain carries TRBV19 and TRBJ1-5; D is ambiguous. Trimming took 3 bases from V and 5 from J, leaving 14 bases between them. CDR3 size: 15 residues. Germline V gives CDR1 LNHDA, CDR2 SQIVND (reference sequence). Full variable domain (outside the CDR3, taken from reference TRBV19 and TRBJ1-5): DGGITQSPKYLFRKEGQNVTLSCEQNLNHDAMYWYRQDPGQGLRLIYYSQIVNDFQKGDIAEGYSVSREKKESFPLTVTSAQKNPTAFYLCASSIFPGWDQPQHFGDGTRLSIL.

The rearrangement uses TRBV5-1 and TRBJ2-1; TRBD2 is a possible D gene (5 bases). Looked up from germline, CDR1 is SGHRS and CDR2 is YFSETQ. V was trimmed by 4 bases and J by 5 bases, leaving 13 bases between them. The CDR3 has 14 amino acids. CDR3 DNA sequence: TGCGCCAGCAGCCCCCTAGCAAGTAACAATGAGCAGTTCTTC. As protein: CASSPLASNNEQFF.

The gene calls are TRBV5-1 and TRBJ2-7; 12 positions match TRBD1. This CDR3 is built from 14 residues. The germline V gene has CDR1 SGHRS and CDR2 YFSETQ. The ends lost 4 bases at V and 5 bases at J; junction bases unmatched: 4. DNA for the CDR3: TGCGCCAGCAGCCGGGGACAGGGGGCCGACGAGCAGTACTTC. Its translation is CASSRGQGADEQYF.

This clone was found many times. The chain recombines TRBV28 with TRBJ2-7; D perhaps matches TRBD1 (6 bases). CDR3 size: 17 residues. The germline V and J ends were trimmed by 6 bases and 0 bases, with 21 bases remaining between them. Germline values: CDR1 MDHEN, CDR2 SYDVKM. Written as DNA, the CDR3 is TGTGCCAGCAGACCACTCCGCGATCGGACAGCCTCCTACGAGCAGTACTTC. As protein: CASRPLRDRTASYEQYF.

The V call is TRBV7-8, the J call TRBJ2-7; 9 positions agree with TRBD1. Germline lookup yields CDR1 SGHVS and CDR2 FQNEAQ. The CDR3 sequence is 15 residues long. V gave up 6 bases and J gave up 6 bases; unmatched junction bases: 12. CDR3 in amino acids: CASRFQPGQGSEQYF. The CDR3 DNA reads TGTGCCAGCAGATTCCAGCCGGGACAGGGATCCGAGCAGTACTTC. Drawing the rest from reference TRBV7-8 and TRBJ2-7, the complete variable domain is GAGVSQSPRYKVAKRGQDVALRCDPISGHVSLFWYQQALGQGPEFLTYFQNEAQLDKSGLPSDRFFAERPEGSVSTLKIQRTQQEDSAVYLCASRFQPGQGSEQYFGPGTRLTVT.

The rearrangement joins TRBV2 to TRBJ2-7; 9 bases fit TRBD1. The ends lost 7 bases at V and 9 bases at J; junction bases unmatched: 19. In germline, CDR1 is SNHLY, CDR2 FYNNEI. This CDR3 spans 16 amino acids. The DNA of the CDR3 is TGTGCCAGCACCAGCAGACAGGGGGTAAACTACGAAGGGCAGTACTTC. Translating gives CASTSRQGVNYEGQYF. The complete variable domain, with remaining parts taken from reference TRBV2 and TRBJ2-7, reads EPEVTQTPSHQVTQMGQEVILRCVPISNHLYFYWYRQILGQKVEFLVSFYNNEISEKSEIFDDQFSVERPDGSNFTLKIRSTKLEDSAMYFCASTSRQGVNYEGQYFGPGTRLTVT.

This chain connects TRBV5-1 to TRBJ1-6, with D uncertain. Germline CDR1 SGHRS, CDR2 YFSETQ. V was pared by 2 bases and J by 7 bases, with 10 bases between. This CDR3 region has 14 residues. CDR3 in DNA: TGCGCCAGCAGCTTTGGCCAGAGGAATTCACCCCTCCACTTT. Translating it yields CASSFGQRNSPLHF. Full variable domain (rest looked up from reference TRBV5-1 and TRBJ1-6): KAGVTQTPRYLIKTRGQQVTLSCSPISGHRSVSWYQQTPGQGLQFLFEYFSETQRNKGNFPGRFSGRQFSNSRSEMNVSTLELGDSALYLCASSFGQRNSPLHFGNGTRLTVT.

This chain uses TRBV4-2 with TRBJ2-1, with 13 bases matching TRBD2. Germline V gene data show CDR1 as LGHNA and CDR2 as YNFKEQ. V lost 0 bases, J lost 15 bases, and 8 bases stayed unmatched. CDR3 size: 15 residues. The CDR3 is CASSQEGLAGLKWFF. The CDR3 DNA reads as TGTGCCAGCAGCCAAGAGGGACTAGCGGGGTTAAAGTGGTTCTTC.

The chain uses TRBV7-9 and TRBJ1-2; 7 bases match TRBD1. CDR1 is SEHNR and CDR2 is FQNEAQ in the germline V gene (reference sequence). This CDR3 contains 14 residues. J lost 6 bases, V lost 6 bases, and 10 bases had no gene match. CDR3 nucleotides: TGTGCCAGCAGGGCCGACAGGGTTTTTAATGGCTACACCTTC. Translation gives CASRADRVFNGYTF.

The CDR3 is CSVAASGTSFLDTQYF. The DNA of the CDR3 is TGCAGCGTCGCGGCCTCCGGGACATCATTCCTGGATACGCAGTATTTT. The chain links TRBV29-1 to TRBJ2-3; a possible D gene is TRBD1 (6 bases). Trimming pared 6 bases from V and 6 bases from J, leaving 25 bases between. Germline CDR1 and CDR2: SQVTM and ANQGSEA. This CDR3 contains 16 residues.

The genes are TRBV7-8 and TRBJ1-2; tentative D call: TRBD1 (6 bases). Trimming removed 0 bases at V and 8 bases at J, with 10 bases between. Germline lookup yields CDR1 SGHVS and CDR2 FQNEAQ. The CDR3 has 13 amino acids. CDR3 residues: CASSLANRAGYTF. The CDR3 DNA is TGTGCCAGCAGCTTAGCGAACAGGGCCGGCTACACCTTC.

J is TRBJ2-1 and V is TRBV5-1; 12 bases align to TRBD2. J was trimmed by 8 bases and V by 0 bases; bases with no gene match: 6. The germline gives CDR1 SGHRS, CDR2 YFSETQ. The CDR3 is 16 residues long. CDR3 residues: CASSLAASGGAHEQFF. DNA for the CDR3: TGCGCCAGCAGCTTGGCGGCTAGCGGGGGGGCCCATGAGCAGTTCTTC.

The gene calls are TRBV10-3 and TRBJ2-7; D not certain. The V and J ends lost 0 bases and 7 bases respectively, with 13 bases between them. The length of the CDR3 is 14 residues. Germline CDR1 reads ENHRY; CDR2 reads SYGVKD. CDR3 DNA sequence: TGTGCCATCAGTGAGTCAAACGGTGTCATGGAGCAGTACTTC. It is translated as CAISESNGVMEQYF.

The chain links TRBV6-4 to TRBJ1-2, with D unclear. V dropped 0 bases and J dropped 3 bases, with 8 bases sitting between them. Germline V gene sequence: CDR1 MRHNA, CDR2 SNTAGT. This CDR3 has 14 residues. CDR3: CASSDSAGDYGYTF. DNA for the CDR3: TGTGCCAGCAGTGACTCGGCGGGAGACTATGGCTACACCTTC.

The V and J genes are TRBV28 and TRBJ2-7; 7 nucleotides agree with TRBD2. The CDR3 runs to 15 residues. V trimming: 5 bases; J trimming: 4 bases; junction bases outside the gene matches: 11. From germline, CDR1 is MDHEN and CDR2 SYDVKM. The CDR3 DNA reads as TGTGCCAGCAGTCACCAAGGGCGGGGGATATACGAGCAGTACTTC. Its translation: CASSHQGRGIYEQYF.

This clone has more than one count but fewer than ten. DNA for the CDR3: TGTGCCGGACAAGGGGGGGCTGAAGCTTTCTTT. Its translation: CAGQGGAEAFF. The rearrangement joins TRBV2 to TRBJ1-1, with D possibly TRBD1 on 6 matching bases. V lost 11 bases, J lost 6 bases, and 13 bases lay in between. In germline, CDR1 is SNHLY, CDR2 FYNNEI. This CDR3 has 11 amino acids.

The table lists this clone with a count of one. The genes are TRBV23-1 and TRBJ2-1; TRBD1 aligns across 9 bases. TRBV23-1 is treated as an ORF (open reading frame) with a function not yet certain. Trimming at V came to 1 base and at J to 9 bases, leaving 10 bases not matched to a gene. The CDR3 has 16 amino acids. The CDR3 bases are TGCGCCAGCAGTCAATTACCGGGACAGGGATGGTGTGAGCAGTTCTTC. Amino acid sequence: CASSQLPGQGWCEQFF.

The chain has TRBV7-2 and TRBJ2-7, with TRBD1 identical over 10 bases. Germline V gene data show CDR1 as SGHTA and CDR2 as FQGNSA. With V trimmed by 5 bases and J by 1 base, 5 bases remained unmatched. The CDR3 runs 15 residues. The DNA of the CDR3 is TGTGCCAGCAGCGGAGACAGGGGGCTTTCCTACGAGCAGTACTTC. Its protein is CASSGDRGLSYEQYF.

This clone was observed a single time. V usage is TRBV5-4 and J usage is TRBJ1-2; TRBD1 agrees at 7 bases. This CDR3 has 13 amino acids. J gave up 8 bases and V 4 bases, and 8 bases lay outside the gene matches. The germline V gene has CDR1 SGHNT and CDR2 YYREEE (reference sequence). The CDR3 loop is CASSRQGMLGYTF. In DNA form, the CDR3 reads TGTGCCAGCAGCCGACAGGGAATGTTGGGCTACACCTTC.

The rearrangement links TRBV11-3 to TRBJ2-1, with TRBD2 identical over 13 bases. V lost 5 bases to trimming and J lost 4 bases; unmatched junction nucleotides: 5. CDR1 and CDR2 from the germline V gene are SGHNT and YENEEA. There are 16 residues in the CDR3. CDR3 in amino acids: CASSRTSGGRYNEQFF. CDR3 DNA sequence: TGTGCCAGCAGCCGGACTAGCGGGGGCCGGTACAATGAGCAGTTCTTC. The full variable domain, in which reference TRBV11-3 and TRBJ2-1 provide the parts outside the CDR3, is EAGVVQSPRYKIIEKKQPVAFWCNPISGHNTLYWYLQNLGQGPELLIRYENEEAVDDSQLPKDRFSAERLKGVDSTLKIQPAELGDSAVYLCASSRTSGGRYNEQFFGPGTRLTVL.

This clone has more than one count but fewer than ten. V usage is TRBV5-1 and J usage is TRBJ2-2, with D unclear. From germline, CDR1 is SGHRS and CDR2 YFSETQ. The V and J ends lost 2 bases and 6 bases respectively, with 5 bases between them. This CDR3 has 12 residues. CDR3 sequence reads: CASSFSAGELFF. In DNA form, the CDR3 reads TGCGCCAGCAGCTTCTCGGCCGGGGAGCTGTTTTTT.

The V and J genes are TRBV28 and TRBJ1-2; 8 nucleotides agree with TRBD1. The CDR3 is made up of 15 amino acids. Looked up from germline, CDR1 is MDHEN and CDR2 is SYDVKM. Trimming took 7 bases from V and 3 from J; bases not matched to a gene: 10. The CDR3 coding sequence is TGTGCCAGCATGACATTGGCAGGGGGCGACTATGGCTACACCTTC. Translation: CASMTLAGGDYGYTF.

V usage is TRBV10-3 and J usage is TRBJ1-2; TRBD1 aligns across 9 bases. Germline V gene data show CDR1 as ENHRY and CDR2 as SYGVKD. J was trimmed by 2 bases and V by 8 bases; bases with no gene match: 6. CDR3 length equals 14 residues. The CDR3 protein is CAILTGTGNYGYTF. CDR3 sequence (DNA): TGTGCCATCTTGACCGGGACAGGGAACTATGGCTACACCTTC.

This rearrangement joins TRBV5-4 to TRBJ1-2, with D possibly matching TRBD1 (5 bases). CDR1 is SGHNT and CDR2 is YYREEE in the germline V gene (reference sequence). V lost 2 bases to trimming and J lost 5 bases, with 16 bases between them. The length of the CDR3 is 15 residues. The CDR3 is CASSLNRGRGYGYTF. The CDR3 coding sequence is TGTGCCAGCAGCTTAAATCGGGGGAGGGGATATGGCTACACCTTC.

V usage is TRBV27 and J usage is TRBJ2-2; TRBD2 matches 10 bases. The CDR3 spans 15 residues. Germline CDR1 reads MNHEY; CDR2 reads SMNVEV (reference sequence). The V segment lost 5 bases and the J segment 4 bases; nucleotides outside the gene matches: 4. CDR3 sequence: CASSIAGGTTGELFF. CDR3 in DNA: TGTGCCAGCAGTATAGCGGGGGGCACCACCGGGGAGCTGTTTTTT.